This T cell receptor beta chain was retrieved from a study of cytotoxic CD8 clonotypes in ibrutinib-treated CLL. As concerns this clone: No antigen is known for it.

The study, taken as a whole, reports: Public clonotypes were uncommon and contracted or stayed stable on treatment. Baseline clonality was higher than in age-matched healthy donors and moved in step with circulating CD8+ T-cell counts.

V lost 6 bases to trimming and J lost 6 bases, with 9 bases between them. CDR1 is MNHEY and CDR2 is SVGAGI in the germline V gene. The CDR3 loop spans 12 amino acids. The planned depth of sequencing spanned 1 in 200,000 to 1 in 1 million T cells. The table came from immunoSEQ multiplex PCR; TCRdb's copy has only in-frame clones and leaves some out. The sample consists of approximately 320,000 clones, 67% of them appearing once. The material sequenced was PBMCs, taken after 36 months of ibrutinib treatment. This TCR was sampled from a human donor with chronic lymphocytic leukemia. The chain uses TRBV6-5 and TRBJ2-1; maybe TRBD1 (6 bases). CDR3 in DNA: TGTGCCAGCAGAACACAGGGCAATGAGCAGTTCTTC. This gives the protein CASRTQGNEQFF.